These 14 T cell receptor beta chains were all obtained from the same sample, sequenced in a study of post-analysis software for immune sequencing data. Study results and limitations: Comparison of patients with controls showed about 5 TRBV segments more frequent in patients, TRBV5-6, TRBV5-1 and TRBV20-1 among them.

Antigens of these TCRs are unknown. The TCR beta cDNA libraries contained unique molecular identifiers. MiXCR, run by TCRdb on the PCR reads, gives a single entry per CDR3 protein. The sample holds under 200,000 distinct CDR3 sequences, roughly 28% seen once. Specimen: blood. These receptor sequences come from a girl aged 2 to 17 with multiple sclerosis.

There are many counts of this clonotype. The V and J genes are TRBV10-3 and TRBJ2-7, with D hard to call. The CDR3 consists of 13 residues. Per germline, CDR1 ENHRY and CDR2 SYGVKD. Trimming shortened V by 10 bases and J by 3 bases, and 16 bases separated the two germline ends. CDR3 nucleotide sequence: TGTGCCACGAGTCCGGTCCCGGACTACGAGCAGTACTTC. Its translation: CATSPVPDYEQYF.

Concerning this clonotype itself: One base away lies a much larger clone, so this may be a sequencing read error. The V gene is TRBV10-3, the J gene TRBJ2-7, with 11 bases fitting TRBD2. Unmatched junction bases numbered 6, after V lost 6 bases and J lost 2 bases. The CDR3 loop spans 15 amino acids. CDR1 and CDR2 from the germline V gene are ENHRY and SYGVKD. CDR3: CAIREGLAEPYEQYF. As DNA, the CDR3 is TGTGCCATCAGGGAGGGACTAGCGGAACCCTACGAGCAGTACTTC.

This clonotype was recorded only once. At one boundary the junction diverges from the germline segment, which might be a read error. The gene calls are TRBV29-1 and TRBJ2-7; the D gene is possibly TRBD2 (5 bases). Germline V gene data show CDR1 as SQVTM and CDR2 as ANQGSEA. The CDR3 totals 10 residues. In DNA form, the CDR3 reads TGCGGCGTCGAAGACGGGAAGCAGTACTTC. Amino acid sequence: CGVEDGKQYF.

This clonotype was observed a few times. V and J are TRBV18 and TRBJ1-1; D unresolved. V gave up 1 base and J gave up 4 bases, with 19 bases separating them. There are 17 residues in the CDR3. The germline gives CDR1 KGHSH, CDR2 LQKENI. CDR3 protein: CASSPQDAQGRGTEAFF. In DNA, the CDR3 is TGTGCCAGCTCACCACAGGACGCGCAAGGGCGCGGCACTGAAGCTTTCTTT.

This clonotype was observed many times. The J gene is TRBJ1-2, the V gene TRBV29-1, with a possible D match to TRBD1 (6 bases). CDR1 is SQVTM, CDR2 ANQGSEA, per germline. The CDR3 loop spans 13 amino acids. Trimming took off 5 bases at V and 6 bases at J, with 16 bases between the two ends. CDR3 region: CSVFSQGRDGYTF. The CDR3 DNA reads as TGCAGCGTTTTCTCCCAGGGGAGGGATGGCTACACCTTC. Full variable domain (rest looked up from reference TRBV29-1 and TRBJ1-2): SAVISQKPSRDICQRGTSLTIQCQVDSQVTMMFWYRQQPGQSLTLIATANQGSEATYESGFVIDKFPISRPNLTFSTLTVSNMSPEDSSIYLCSVFSQGRDGYTFGSGTRLTVV.

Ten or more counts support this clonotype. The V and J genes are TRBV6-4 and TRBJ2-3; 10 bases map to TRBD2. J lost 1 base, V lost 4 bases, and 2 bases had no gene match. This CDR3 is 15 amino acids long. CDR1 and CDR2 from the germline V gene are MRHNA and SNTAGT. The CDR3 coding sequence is TGTGCCAGCAGTGCCACTAGCGGGGGCACAGATACGCAGTATTTT. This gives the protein CASSATSGGTDTQYF.

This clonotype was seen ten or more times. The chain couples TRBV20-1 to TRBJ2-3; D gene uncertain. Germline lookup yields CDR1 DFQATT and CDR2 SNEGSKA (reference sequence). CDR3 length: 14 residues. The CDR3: CTAAIARVGDTQYF. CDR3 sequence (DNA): TGCACCGCAGCTATCGCTCGCGTGGGAGATACGCAGTATTTT.

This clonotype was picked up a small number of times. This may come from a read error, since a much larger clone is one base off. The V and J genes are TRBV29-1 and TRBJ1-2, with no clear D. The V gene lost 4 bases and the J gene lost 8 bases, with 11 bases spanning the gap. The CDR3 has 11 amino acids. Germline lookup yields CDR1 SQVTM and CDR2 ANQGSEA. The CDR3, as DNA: TGCAGCGTTGGGACCGACTGCGGCTACACCTTC. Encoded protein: CSVGTDCGYTF.

The CDR3 sequence is CASSTFGGSATNEKLFF. The CDR3 DNA follows: TGTGCCAGCAGCACTTTCGGGGGTTCAGCAACTAATGAAAAACTGTTTTTT. The J gene is TRBJ1-4, the V gene TRBV9, with D tentatively TRBD1 (5 bases). V lost 4 bases and J lost 0, with 16 bases in between. The germline gives CDR1 SGDLS, CDR2 YYNGEE. This CDR3 is 17 amino acids long.

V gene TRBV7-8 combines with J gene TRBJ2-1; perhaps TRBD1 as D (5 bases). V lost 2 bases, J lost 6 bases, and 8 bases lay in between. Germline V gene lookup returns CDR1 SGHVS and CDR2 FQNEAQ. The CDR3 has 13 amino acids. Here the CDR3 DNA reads TGTGCCAGCAGCTTAACCAGGGTCAATGAGCAGTTCTTC. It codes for CASSLTRVNEQFF.

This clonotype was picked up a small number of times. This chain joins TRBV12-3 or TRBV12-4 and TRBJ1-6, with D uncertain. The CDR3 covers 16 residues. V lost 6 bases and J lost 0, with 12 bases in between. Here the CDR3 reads CASSSAGLSYNSPLHF. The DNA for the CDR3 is TGTGCCAGCAGCTCTGCGGGCCTCTCCTATAATTCACCCCTCCACTTT.

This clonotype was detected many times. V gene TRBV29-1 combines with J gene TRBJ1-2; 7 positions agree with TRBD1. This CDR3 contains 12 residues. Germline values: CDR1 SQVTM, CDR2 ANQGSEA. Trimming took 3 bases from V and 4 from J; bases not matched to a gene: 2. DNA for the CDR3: TGCAGCGTTGACGCAGGGGGCTATGGCTACACCTTC. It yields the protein CSVDAGGYGYTF.

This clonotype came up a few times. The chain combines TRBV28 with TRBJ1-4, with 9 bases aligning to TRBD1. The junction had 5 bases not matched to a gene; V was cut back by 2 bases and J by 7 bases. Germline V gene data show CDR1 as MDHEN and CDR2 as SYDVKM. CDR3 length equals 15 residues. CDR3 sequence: CASSLPHRGREKLFF. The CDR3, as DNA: TGTGCCAGCAGTTTACCACACAGGGGGCGTGAAAAACTGTTTTTT.

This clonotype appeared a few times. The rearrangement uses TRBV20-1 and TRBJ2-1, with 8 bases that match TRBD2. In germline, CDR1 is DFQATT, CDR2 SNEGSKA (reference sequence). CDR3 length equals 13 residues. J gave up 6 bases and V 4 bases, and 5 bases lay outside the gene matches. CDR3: CSATKTSVNEQFF. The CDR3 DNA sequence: TGCAGTGCTACAAAGACTAGCGTCAATGAGCAGTTCTTC.